The subject of this entry is one T cell receptor beta chain. CDR3 length: 15 residues. The V end lost 4 bases, the J end lost 5 bases, and 18 bases lay between the germline ends. The germline V gene encodes CDR1 SGHRS and CDR2 YFSETQ. TCRdb reprocessed the RT-PCR reads with MiXCR, giving one entry per CDR3 protein. The sample has about 700,000 distinct CDR3 sequences, 12% to 15% seen once. The gene calls are TRBV5-1 and TRBJ1-1; no definite D call. The sequence derives from a female donor in good health, serving as a healthy control. The source material was memory CD4+ T cells from blood. CDR3 nucleotides: TGCGCCAGCAGCGACACGCGGGCGGCGGGGACTGAAGCTTTCTTT. Translated: CASSDTRAAGTEAFF.